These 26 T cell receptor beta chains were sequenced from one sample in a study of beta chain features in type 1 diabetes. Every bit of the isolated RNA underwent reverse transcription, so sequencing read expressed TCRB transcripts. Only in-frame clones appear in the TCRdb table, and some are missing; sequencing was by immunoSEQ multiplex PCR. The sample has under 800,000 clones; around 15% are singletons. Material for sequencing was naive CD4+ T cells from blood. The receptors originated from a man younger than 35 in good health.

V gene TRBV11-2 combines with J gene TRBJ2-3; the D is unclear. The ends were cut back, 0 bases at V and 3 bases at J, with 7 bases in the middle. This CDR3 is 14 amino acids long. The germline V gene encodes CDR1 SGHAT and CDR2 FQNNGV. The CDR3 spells CASSLDLQTDTQYF. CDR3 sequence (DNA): TGTGCCAGCAGCTTAGATCTTCAGACAGATACGCAGTATTTT.

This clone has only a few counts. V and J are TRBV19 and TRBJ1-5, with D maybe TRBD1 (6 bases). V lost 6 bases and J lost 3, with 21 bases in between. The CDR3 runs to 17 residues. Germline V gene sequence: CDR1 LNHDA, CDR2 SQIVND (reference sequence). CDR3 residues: CASSADRTTRPNQPQHF. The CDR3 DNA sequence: TGTGCCAGTAGCGCGGACAGAACCACGCGACCCAATCAGCCCCAGCATTTT.

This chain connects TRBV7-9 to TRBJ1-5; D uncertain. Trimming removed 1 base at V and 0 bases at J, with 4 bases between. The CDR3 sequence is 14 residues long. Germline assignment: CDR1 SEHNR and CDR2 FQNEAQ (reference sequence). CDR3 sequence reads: CASSLEYSNQPQHF. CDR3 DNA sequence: TGTGCCAGCAGCTTAGAGTATAGCAATCAGCCCCAGCATTTT.

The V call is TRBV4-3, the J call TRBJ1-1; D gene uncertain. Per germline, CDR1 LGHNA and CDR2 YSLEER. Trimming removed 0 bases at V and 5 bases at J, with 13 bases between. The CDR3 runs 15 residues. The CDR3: CASSQEDNLGTEAFF. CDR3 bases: TGCGCCAGCAGCCAAGAAGATAACCTCGGGACTGAAGCTTTCTTT.

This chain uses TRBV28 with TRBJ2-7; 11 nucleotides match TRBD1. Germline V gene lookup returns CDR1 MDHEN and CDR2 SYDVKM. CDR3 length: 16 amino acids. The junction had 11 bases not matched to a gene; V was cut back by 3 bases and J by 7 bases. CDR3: CASSFPLGQGAREQYF. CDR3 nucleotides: TGTGCCAGCAGTTTCCCCCTTGGACAGGGGGCCCGGGAGCAGTACTTC.

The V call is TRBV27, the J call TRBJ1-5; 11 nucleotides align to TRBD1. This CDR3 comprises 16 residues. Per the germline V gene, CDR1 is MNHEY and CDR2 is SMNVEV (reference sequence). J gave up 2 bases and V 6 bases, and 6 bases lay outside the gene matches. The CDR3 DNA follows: TGTGCCAGCAGAGGACAGGGGGCGCCGGGCAATCAGCCCCAGCATTTT. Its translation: CASRGQGAPGNQPQHF.

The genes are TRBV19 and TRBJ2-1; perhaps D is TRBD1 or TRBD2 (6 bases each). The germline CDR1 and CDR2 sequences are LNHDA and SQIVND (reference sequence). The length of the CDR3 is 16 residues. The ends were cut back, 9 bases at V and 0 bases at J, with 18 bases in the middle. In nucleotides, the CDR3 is TGTGCCAGCCGGGGGCTCCCGGGCGGCTCCTACAATGAGCAGTTCTTC. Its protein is CASRGLPGGSYNEQFF. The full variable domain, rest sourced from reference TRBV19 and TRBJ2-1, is DGGITQSPKYLFRKEGQNVTLSCEQNLNHDAMYWYRQDPGQGLRLIYYSQIVNDFQKGDIAEGYSVSREKKESFPLTVTSAQKNPTAFYLCASRGLPGGSYNEQFFGPGTRLTVL.

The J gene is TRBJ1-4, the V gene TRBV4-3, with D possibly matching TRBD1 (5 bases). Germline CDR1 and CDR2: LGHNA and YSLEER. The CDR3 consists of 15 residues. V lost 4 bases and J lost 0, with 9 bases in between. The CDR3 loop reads CASSPRRATNEKLFF. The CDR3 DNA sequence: TGCGCCAGCAGCCCACGCAGGGCAACTAATGAAAAACTGTTTTTT.

CDR3 sequence: CASSVGGHSQETQYF. CDR3 nucleotide sequence: TGTGCCAGCAGCGTAGGAGGACATAGCCAAGAGACCCAGTACTTC. This chain joins TRBV9 and TRBJ2-5; maybe TRBD1 (5 bases). The CDR3 is made up of 15 amino acids. Germline V gives CDR1 SGDLS, CDR2 YYNGEE. Trimming took off 0 bases at V and 1 base at J, with 10 bases between the two ends.

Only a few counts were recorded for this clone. As DNA, the CDR3 is TGTGCCAGTGATCCCGGGACACACTACAATGAGCAGTTCTTC. Amino acid sequence: CASDPGTHYNEQFF. The V and J genes are TRBV19 and TRBJ2-1; tentative D call: TRBD1 (6 bases). CDR3 size: 14 residues. Trimming removed 8 bases at V and 3 bases at J, with 14 bases between. Germline V gives CDR1 LNHDA, CDR2 SQIVND (reference sequence).

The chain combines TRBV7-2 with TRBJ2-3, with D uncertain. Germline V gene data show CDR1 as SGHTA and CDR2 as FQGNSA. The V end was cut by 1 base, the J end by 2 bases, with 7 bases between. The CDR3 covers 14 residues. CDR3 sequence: CASSLVPTTDTQYF. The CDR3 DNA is TGTGCCAGCAGCTTAGTGCCTACCACAGATACGCAGTATTTT.

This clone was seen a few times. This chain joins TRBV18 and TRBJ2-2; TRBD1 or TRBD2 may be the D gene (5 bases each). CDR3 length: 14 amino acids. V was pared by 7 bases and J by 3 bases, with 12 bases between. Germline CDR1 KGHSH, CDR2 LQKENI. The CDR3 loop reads CASFAGRDTGELFF. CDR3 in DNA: TGTGCCAGCTTCGCGGGCAGGGACACCGGGGAGCTGTTTTTT.

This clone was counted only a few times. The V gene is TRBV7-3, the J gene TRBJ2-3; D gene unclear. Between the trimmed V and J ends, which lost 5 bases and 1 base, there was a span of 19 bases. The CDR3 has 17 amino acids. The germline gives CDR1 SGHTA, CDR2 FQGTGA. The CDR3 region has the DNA TGTGCCAGCAGCCAGTCCGAGCTTGTTCGAGGCACAGATACGCAGTATTTT. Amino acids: CASSQSELVRGTDTQYF.

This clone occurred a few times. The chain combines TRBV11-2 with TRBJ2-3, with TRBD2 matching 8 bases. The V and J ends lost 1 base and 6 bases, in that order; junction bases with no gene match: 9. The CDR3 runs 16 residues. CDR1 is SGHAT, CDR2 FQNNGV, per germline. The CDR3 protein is CASSLAGTSKVDTQYF. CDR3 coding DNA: TGTGCCAGCAGCTTAGCAGGGACTAGTAAGGTGGATACGCAGTATTTT.

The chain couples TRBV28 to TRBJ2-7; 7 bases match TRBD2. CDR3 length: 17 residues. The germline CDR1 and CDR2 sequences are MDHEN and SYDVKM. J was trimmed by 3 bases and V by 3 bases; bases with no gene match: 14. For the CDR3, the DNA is TGTGCCAGCAGTTTTCCTAAGACTAGCCCCTTTTTCTACGAGCAGTACTTC. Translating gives CASSFPKTSPFFYEQYF.

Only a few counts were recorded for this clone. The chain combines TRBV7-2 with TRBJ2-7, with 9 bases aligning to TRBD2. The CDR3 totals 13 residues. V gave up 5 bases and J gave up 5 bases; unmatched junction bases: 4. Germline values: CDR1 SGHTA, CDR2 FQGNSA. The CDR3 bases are TGTGCCAGCAGCAAGCGGGGGGAAGACGAGCAGTACTTC. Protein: CASSKRGEDEQYF.

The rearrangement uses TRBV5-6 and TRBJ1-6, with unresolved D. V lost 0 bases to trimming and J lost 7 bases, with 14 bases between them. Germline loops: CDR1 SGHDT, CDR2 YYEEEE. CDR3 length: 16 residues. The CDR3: CASSLVTSSGNSPLHF. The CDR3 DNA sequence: TGTGCCAGCAGCTTGGTGACATCAAGTGGCAATTCACCCCTCCACTTT.

CDR3 sequence reads: CATSRSQGVSYEQYF. The CDR3 DNA is TGTGCCACCAGCAGATCCCAGGGGGTGTCCTACGAGCAGTACTTC. The J gene is TRBJ2-5, the V gene TRBV15, with 7 bases fitting TRBD1. With the DNA end fitting TRBJ2-7 better, the J assignment may be wrong. The germline V gene has CDR1 LNHNV and CDR2 YYDKDF (reference sequence). The length of the CDR3 is 15 residues.

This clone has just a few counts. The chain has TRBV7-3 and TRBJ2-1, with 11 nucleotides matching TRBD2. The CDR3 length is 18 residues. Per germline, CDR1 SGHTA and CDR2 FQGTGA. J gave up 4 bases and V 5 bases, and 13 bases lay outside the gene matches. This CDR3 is CASSTKGPGLAAYNEQFF. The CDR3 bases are TGTGCCAGCAGCACGAAAGGGCCGGGACTAGCGGCTTACAATGAGCAGTTCTTC.

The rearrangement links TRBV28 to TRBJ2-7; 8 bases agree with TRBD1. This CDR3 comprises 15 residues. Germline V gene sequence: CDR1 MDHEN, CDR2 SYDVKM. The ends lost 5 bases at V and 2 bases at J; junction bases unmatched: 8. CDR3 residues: CASSAPDRVPYEQYF. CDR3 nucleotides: TGTGCCAGCAGTGCCCCGGACAGGGTCCCCTACGAGCAGTACTTC.

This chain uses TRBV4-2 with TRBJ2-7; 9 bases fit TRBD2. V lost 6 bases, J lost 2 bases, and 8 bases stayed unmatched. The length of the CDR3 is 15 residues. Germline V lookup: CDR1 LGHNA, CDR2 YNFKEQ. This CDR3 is CASRVQTSGTYEQYF. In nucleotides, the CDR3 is TGTGCCAGCAGAGTACAGACTAGCGGAACCTACGAGCAGTACTTC.

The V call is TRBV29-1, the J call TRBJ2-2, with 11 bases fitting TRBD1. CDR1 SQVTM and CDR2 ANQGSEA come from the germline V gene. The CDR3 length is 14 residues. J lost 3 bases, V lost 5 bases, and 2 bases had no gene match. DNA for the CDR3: TGCAGCGTTAGGGGACAGGGGGACACCGGGGAGCTGTTTTTT. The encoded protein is CSVRGQGDTGELFF.

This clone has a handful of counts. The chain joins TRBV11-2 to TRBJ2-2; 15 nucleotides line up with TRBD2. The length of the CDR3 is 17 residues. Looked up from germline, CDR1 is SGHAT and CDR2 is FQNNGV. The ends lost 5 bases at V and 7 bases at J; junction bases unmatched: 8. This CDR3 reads CASSRTSGRAEGGELFF. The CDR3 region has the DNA TGTGCCAGCAGCCGGACTAGCGGGAGGGCCGAGGGCGGGGAGCTGTTTTTT. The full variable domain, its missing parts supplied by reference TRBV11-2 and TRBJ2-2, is EAGVAQSPRYKIIEKRQSVAFWCNPISGHATLYWYQQILGQGPKLLIQFQNNGVVDDSQLPKDRFSAERLKGVDSTLKIQPAKLEDSAVYLCASSRTSGRAEGGELFFGEGSRLTVL.

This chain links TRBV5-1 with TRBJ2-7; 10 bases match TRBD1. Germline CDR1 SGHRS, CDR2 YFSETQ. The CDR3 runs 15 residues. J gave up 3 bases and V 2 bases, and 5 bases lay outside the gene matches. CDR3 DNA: TGCGCCAGCAGCTTTGGGACAGGGGAGGGCTACGAGCAGTACTTC. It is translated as CASSFGTGEGYEQYF.

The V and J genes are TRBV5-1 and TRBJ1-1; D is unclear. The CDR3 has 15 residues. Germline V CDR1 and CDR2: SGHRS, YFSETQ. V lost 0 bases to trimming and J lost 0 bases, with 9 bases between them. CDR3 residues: CASSLAGLVNTEAFF. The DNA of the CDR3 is TGCGCCAGCAGCTTGGCCGGGCTGGTGAACACTGAAGCTTTCTTT.

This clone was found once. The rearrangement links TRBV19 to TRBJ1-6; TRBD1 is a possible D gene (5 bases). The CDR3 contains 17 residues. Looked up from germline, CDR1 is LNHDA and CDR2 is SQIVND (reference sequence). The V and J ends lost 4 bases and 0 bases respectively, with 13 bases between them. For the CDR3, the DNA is TGTGCCAGTAGTAGGGACGGATCTAGCTCCTATAATTCACCCCTCCACTTT. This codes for CASSRDGSSSYNSPLHF.